This T cell receptor (beta chain) stems from a study of beta chain features in type 1 diabetes. Study-wide results and caveats: Shorter TCRB CDR3s, moderately but significantly so, were found in Type 1 diabetes patients in all four CD4+ subsets. The naive, central memory and Treg TCRB repertoires of patients appeared to be more similar to one another than those of healthy donors.

The CDR3 spans 13 residues. Germline-derived CDR1 and CDR2 are MNHEY and SVGAGI. The V gene lost 5 bases and the J gene lost 9 bases, with 14 bases spanning the gap. Expressed TCRB transcripts were sequenced, since all the RNA that had been isolated was reverse transcribed. Profiled with immunoSEQ multiplex PCR; TCRdb holds only in-frame clones, not every one. Of about 140,000 clones listed, less than 10% are singletons. As to this clone: Its antigen is unidentified.

A sort by CD45RO/CCR7/CD25/CD127/CD95/CD27 yielded CD4+ naive, central memory, regulatory and stem cell-like memory cells. The sequencing sample was made of central memory CD4+ T cells from blood. The sequence derives from a middle-aged woman in good health. This chain connects TRBV6-5 to TRBJ1-5, with D tentatively TRBD1 (6 bases). Here the CDR3 DNA reads TGTGCCAGCAGTCACGATACGGACAGGCCCCAGCATTTT. Its translation is CASSHDTDRPQHF.